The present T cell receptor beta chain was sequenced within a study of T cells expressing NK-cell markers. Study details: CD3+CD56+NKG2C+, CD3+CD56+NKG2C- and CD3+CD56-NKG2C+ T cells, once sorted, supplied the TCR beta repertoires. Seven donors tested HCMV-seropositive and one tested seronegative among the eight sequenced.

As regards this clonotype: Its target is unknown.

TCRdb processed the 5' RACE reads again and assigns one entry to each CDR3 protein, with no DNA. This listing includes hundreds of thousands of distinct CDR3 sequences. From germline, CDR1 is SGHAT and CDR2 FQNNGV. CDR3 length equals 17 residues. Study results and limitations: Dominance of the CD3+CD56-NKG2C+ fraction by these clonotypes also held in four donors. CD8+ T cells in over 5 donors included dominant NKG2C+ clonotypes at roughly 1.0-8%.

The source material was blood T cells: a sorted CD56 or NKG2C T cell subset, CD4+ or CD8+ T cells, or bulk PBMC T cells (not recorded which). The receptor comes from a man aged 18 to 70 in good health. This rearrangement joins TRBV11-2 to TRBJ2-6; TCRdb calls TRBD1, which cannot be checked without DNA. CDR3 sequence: CASSRPGQISGANVLTF.